Listed below are T cell receptor beta chains from one sample, sequenced in a study of PD-1 blockade in classical Hodgkin lymphoma. Measured with immunoSEQ multiplex PCR; TCRdb has only the in-frame clones, and not every one. The data hold 80,000 to 100,000 clones, with about four fifths observed a single time. This sample comprised peripheral blood mononuclear cells (PBMCs), obtained before the second cycle of nivolumab. The receptor source for this set is a human donor with classical Hodgkin lymphoma. Each CDR3 is given with its conserved first and last residue. Fields, in order: J gene, V gene, D gene, clone size, CDR3 protein, CDR3 DNA. A D gene is named only where the DNA matches it firmly. Not all rows give a size; the values are once, few, many and, for expanded clones, a class.

J: TRBJ1-1; V: TRBV9; D: NA; size: NA; CDR3: CASSVSVINTEAFF; DNA: TGTGCCAGCAGCGTATCGGTAATCAACACTGAAGCTTTCTTT
J: TRBJ2-7; V: TRBV5-6; D: TRBD2; size: NA; CDR3: CASSLGAGGFFSEQYF; DNA: TGTGCCAGCAGCTTGGGGGCGGGAGGGTTTTTCAGTGAGCAGTACTTC
J: TRBJ2-7; V: TRBV1; D: NA; size: NA; CDR3: CTSSQDQRVAGGPKGEQYF; DNA: TGCACCAGCAGCCAAGATCAAAGGGTAGCGGGAGGGCCAAAGGGCGAGCAGTACTTC
J: TRBJ2-5; V: TRBV7-9; D: TRBD1; size: NA; CDR3: CASSLARTGGVGETQYF; DNA: TGTGCCAGCAGCTTAGCGAGGACAGGGGGCGTGGGAGAGACCCAGTACTTC
J: TRBJ2-1; V: TRBV6-4; D: TRBD2; size: NA; CDR3: CASSQSGSRSYNEQFF; DNA: TGTGCCAGTTCTCAAAGCGGGAGCCGCTCCTACAATGAGCAGTTCTTC
J: TRBJ2-7; V: TRBV29-1; D: NA; size: NA; CDR3: CSVEDAWGEQYF; DNA: TGCAGCGTTGAAGACGCATGGGGCGAGCAGTACTTC
J: TRBJ2-1; V: TRBV7-8; D: TRBD2; size: NA; CDR3: CASSFGGSNNEQFF; DNA: TGTGCCAGCAGCTTCGGCGGGAGTAACAATGAGCAGTTCTTC
J: TRBJ2-3; V: TRBV7-2; D: NA; size: NA; CDR3: CASSLGGQLTDTQYF; DNA: TGTGCCAGCAGCTTAGGCGGACAACTCACAGATACGCAGTATTTT
J: TRBJ2-1; V: TRBV2; D: TRBD2; size: once; CDR3: CASQGLAGLSSYNEQFF; DNA: TGTGCCAGCCAGGGACTAGCGGGCCTCAGCTCCTACAATGAGCAGTTCTTC
J: TRBJ1-1; V: TRBV7-8; D: NA; size: NA; CDR3: CASSLVGETEAFF; DNA: TGTGCCAGCAGCTTAGTTGGGGAGACTGAAGCTTTCTTT
J: TRBJ1-1; V: TRBV28; D: NA; size: NA; CDR3: CASSLWTWEGLNTEAFF; DNA: TGTGCCAGCAGTTTATGGACCTGGGAGGGCCTGAACACTGAAGCTTTCTTT
J: TRBJ2-1; V: TRBV7-2; D: TRBD2; size: NA; CDR3: CASSFQAGAYYNEQFF; DNA: TGTGCCAGCAGCTTCCAAGCGGGAGCTTACTACAATGAGCAGTTCTTC
J: TRBJ2-3; V: TRBV10-3; D: NA; size: NA; CDR3: CAISSMDTQYF; DNA: TGTGCCATCAGCTCGATGGATACGCAGTATTTT
J: TRBJ2-3; V: TRBV5-6; D: TRBD2; size: NA; CDR3: CASSSASAGGLGTQYF; DNA: TGTGCCAGCAGCTCGGCCTCCGCGGGAGGGTTGGGTACGCAGTATTTT
J: TRBJ1-1; V: TRBV6-5; D: NA; size: NA; CDR3: CASSYAGANTEAFF; DNA: TGTGCCAGCAGTTACGCAGGGGCGAACACTGAAGCTTTCTTT
J: TRBJ2-1; V: TRBV7-6; D: NA; size: NA; CDR3: CASSLESPPYNEQFF; DNA: TGTGCCAGCAGCTTAGAGTCCCCCCCATACAATGAGCAGTTCTTC
J: TRBJ2-2; V: TRBV28; D: TRBD2; size: NA; CDR3: CATITSGTGELFF; DNA: TGTGCCACCATTACTAGCGGGACCGGGGAGCTGTTTTTT
J: TRBJ2-1; V: TRBV5-1; D: NA; size: once; CDR3: CASSLTYGNEQFF; DNA: TGCGCCAGCAGCTTAACGTACGGGAATGAGCAGTTCTTC
J: TRBJ2-3; V: TRBV27; D: NA; size: NA; CDR3: CASSFTITGTDTQYF; DNA: TGTGCCAGCAGTTTTACGATAACTGGCACAGATACGCAGTATTTT
J: TRBJ2-3; V: TRBV10-3; D: NA; size: NA; CDR3: CAAKMSGNSDTQYF; DNA: TGTGCCGCCAAGATGTCGGGGAACTCAGATACGCAGTATTTT
J: TRBJ2-7; V: TRBV10-3; D: NA; size: NA; CDR3: CAISERWDGDEQYF; DNA: TGTGCCATCAGTGAGAGGTGGGATGGGGACGAGCAGTACTTC
J: TRBJ1-5; V: TRBV28; D: NA; size: many; CDR3: CASSSPPGSGGQPQHF; DNA: TGTGCCAGCAGTTCACCCCCGGGGTCGGGGGGACAGCCCCAGCATTTT
J: TRBJ1-4; V: TRBV6-6; D: NA; size: NA; CDR3: CASSYGDVYNEKLFF; DNA: TGTGCCAGCAGTTACGGGGACGTCTATAATGAAAAACTGTTTTTT
J: TRBJ2-4; V: TRBV5-1; D: NA; size: NA; CDR3: CASSLWGGENIQYF; DNA: TGCGCCAGCAGCTTGTGGGGAGGCGAAAACATTCAGTACTTC
J: TRBJ2-1; V: TRBV6-5; D: TRBD2; size: NA; CDR3: CASRSSGSSYNEQFF; DNA: TGTGCCAGCAGAAGTAGCGGGAGCTCCTACAATGAGCAGTTCTTC
J: TRBJ1-2; V: TRBV7-2; D: NA; size: NA; CDR3: CASSSPWDNYGYTF; DNA: TGTGCCAGCAGCTCTCCGTGGGATAACTATGGCTACACCTTC
J: TRBJ2-6; V: TRBV19; D: NA; size: NA; CDR3: CASSRGFGANVLTF; DNA: TGTGCCAGTAGTCGAGGGTTCGGGGCCAACGTCCTGACTTTC
J: TRBJ2-7; V: TRBV10-1; D: TRBD1; size: once; CDR3: CASSATSQGAPSYEQYF; DNA: TGCGCCAGCAGTGCAACGTCTCAGGGGGCGCCTTCCTACGAGCAGTACTTC
J: TRBJ2-7; V: TRBV29-1; D: NA; size: NA; CDR3: CSVELRGPAYEQYF; DNA: TGCAGCGTTGAATTGCGGGGACCCGCCTACGAGCAGTACTTC
J: TRBJ1-6; V: TRBV2; D: NA; size: NA; CDR3: CARALTESNSPLHF; DNA: TGTGCCAGGGCCCTCACAGAAAGTAATTCACCCCTCCACTTT
J: TRBJ2-7; V: TRBV6-1; D: TRBD1; size: NA; CDR3: CASRTRDSYEQYF; DNA: TGTGCCAGCAGGACCCGGGACAGCTACGAGCAGTACTTC
J: TRBJ2-1; V: TRBV7-2; D: TRBD2; size: NA; CDR3: CASSSGTSGSYEQFF; DNA: TGTGCCAGCAGCTCCGGGACTAGCGGGAGCTATGAGCAGTTCTTC
J: TRBJ1-3; V: TRBV11-2; D: NA; size: NA; CDR3: CASGGGPAGNTIYF; DNA: TGTGCCAGCGGGGGAGGCCCCGCTGGAAACACCATATATTTT
J: TRBJ2-3; V: TRBV11-2; D: NA; size: NA; CDR3: CASSLGIPDTQYF; DNA: TGTGCCAGCAGCTTAGGGATCCCAGATACGCAGTATTTT
J: TRBJ2-1; V: TRBV4-3; D: NA; size: NA; CDR3: CASSQGGGSREQFF; DNA: TGCGCCAGCAGCCAAGGTGGAGGGAGTAGGGAGCAGTTCTTC
J: TRBJ2-7; V: TRBV7-8; D: NA; size: once; CDR3: CASSRSATAASEQYF; DNA: TGTGCCAGCAGCCGCTCCGCGACGGCGGCAAGCGAGCAGTACTTC
J: TRBJ2-7; V: TRBV5-4; D: TRBD1; size: NA; CDR3: CASSYVDRAYEQYF; DNA: TGTGCCAGCAGCTATGTCGACAGGGCCTACGAGCAGTACTTC
J: TRBJ2-7; V: TRBV21-1; D: NA; size: NA; CDR3: CASSIGQGAIPLYEQYF; DNA: TGTGCCAGCAGCATAGGACAGGGTGCGATCCCGCTCTACGAGCAGTACTTC
J: TRBJ2-1; V: TRBV29-1; D: TRBD2; size: once; CDR3: CSPREHNEQFF; DNA: TGCAGCCCGCGGGAGCACAATGAGCAGTTCTTC
J: TRBJ2-2; V: TRBV6-5; D: TRBD2; size: NA; CDR3: CASSPQRGNTGELFF; DNA: TGTGCCAGCAGTCCCCAGCGGGGGAACACCGGGGAGCTGTTTTTT
J: TRBJ1-5; V: TRBV28; D: NA; size: NA; CDR3: CASSLGGQGFGNQPQHF; DNA: TGTGCCAGCAGTTTAGGGGGCCAGGGTTTTGGCAATCAGCCCCAGCATTTT
J: TRBJ2-3; V: TRBV7-6; D: TRBD2; size: NA; CDR3: CASTSGGPSTDTQYF; DNA: TGTGCCAGCACCAGCGGGGGCCCTAGCACAGATACGCAGTATTTT
J: TRBJ2-7; V: TRBV19; D: NA; size: NA; CDR3: CASSIDPGFYEQYF; DNA: TGTGCCAGTAGTATAGATCCGGGATTCTACGAGCAGTACTTC